This entry lists 31 T cell receptor beta chains sequenced from one sample in a study of CD8 T cells in ankylosing spondylitis. TCRdb called the 5' RACE reads again in MiXCR, with one record for every CDR3 protein. The sample carries about 96,000 distinct CDR3 sequences, roughly 9.6% recorded once. Sequenced sample: blood, either unsorted or a sorted T cell fraction (not recorded which). Source of these receptors: a male donor with ankylosing spondylitis or in good health (not recorded which).

This clonotype has a handful of counts. J is TRBJ2-7 and V is TRBV5-1; a weak D match, TRBD1 (7 bases). The V gene lost 0 bases and the J gene lost 5 bases, with 24 bases spanning the gap. Per the germline V gene, CDR1 is SGHRS and CDR2 is YFSETQ. The CDR3 totals 18 residues. The DNA of the CDR3 is TGCGCCAGCAGCTTGGCCCTCACTCCGACAGGGAGGTTGAACGAGCAGTACTTC. It codes for CASSLALTPTGRLNEQYF.

There are many counts of this clonotype. The chain combines TRBV3-1 with TRBJ2-7; 9 nucleotides align to TRBD1. CDR3 length equals 16 residues. Trimming cost V 4 bases and J 3 bases; bases outside gene matches: 10. Germline CDR1 and CDR2: LGHDT and YNNKEL (reference sequence). The CDR3: CASSPDGDRAYYEQYF. In DNA, the CDR3 is TGTGCCAGCAGCCCAGACGGGGACAGGGCTTACTACGAGCAGTACTTC.

This clonotype was observed many times. V usage is TRBV7-8 and J usage is TRBJ2-3; 7 bases match TRBD2. The CDR3 length is 16 residues. Losses at the gene ends were 5 bases for V and 2 bases for J; bases not matched to a gene: 10. Germline V CDR1 and CDR2: SGHVS, FQNEAQ. Here the CDR3 reads CASSIYGGGDTDTQYF. DNA for the CDR3: TGTGCCAGCAGCATCTATGGGGGGGGGGACACAGATACGCAGTATTTT.

This clonotype was seen ten or more times. This chain connects TRBV28 to TRBJ2-6; 8 nucleotides agree with TRBD2. The CDR3 runs 15 residues. Germline V gene data show CDR1 as MDHEN and CDR2 as SYDVKM. V shed 4 bases, J shed 2 bases, and the junction held 1 base outside the gene matches. The CDR3 DNA reads TGTGCCAGCAGTTCGGGAGGGGCTGGGGCCAACGTCCTGACTTTC. Its translation: CASSSGGAGANVLTF.

The chain combines TRBV3-1 with TRBJ2-1, with 10 positions matching TRBD1. The CDR3 is 14 residues long. Trimming at V came to 4 bases and at J to 6 bases, leaving 3 bases not matched to a gene. Germline V gene data show CDR1 as LGHDT and CDR2 as YNNKEL (reference sequence). The CDR3 here is CASSPTGGGNEQFF. In nucleotides, the CDR3 is TGTGCCAGCAGCCCGACAGGGGGCGGCAATGAGCAGTTCTTC.

This clonotype was counted ten times or more. J is TRBJ2-3 and V is TRBV10-3; 11 nucleotides match TRBD2. The CDR3 totals 15 residues. Germline CDR1 is ENHRY and CDR2 is SYGVKD. V was pared by 6 bases and J by 0 bases, with 2 bases of the junction left unmatched. As DNA, the CDR3 is TGTGCCATCAGAAGGACTAGCGGGAGCACAGATACGCAGTATTTT. This translates into CAIRRTSGSTDTQYF.

The genes are TRBV3-1 and TRBJ2-2, with D possibly TRBD1 on 7 matching bases. Germline V gives CDR1 LGHDT, CDR2 YNNKEL (reference sequence). V dropped 8 bases and J dropped 0 bases, with 25 bases sitting between them. The CDR3 runs 19 residues. The CDR3 reads CASCLAAGGDQANTGELFF. The CDR3 coding sequence is TGTGCCAGCTGTTTAGCGGCAGGGGGTGATCAGGCGAACACCGGGGAGCTGTTTTTT.

This clonotype was detected ten times or more. The gene calls are TRBV5-1 and TRBJ1-1; D may be TRBD1 (5 bases). Trimming shortened V by 0 bases and J by 0 bases, and 9 bases separated the two germline ends. The CDR3 totals 15 residues. Germline loops: CDR1 SGHRS, CDR2 YFSETQ. The CDR3, as DNA: TGCGCCAGCAGCTTGGTCGGGACGATGAACACTGAAGCTTTCTTT. As protein: CASSLVGTMNTEAFF.

This clonotype was seen more than once but under ten times. The rearrangement joins TRBV7-2 to TRBJ2-7; perhaps TRBD2 as D (5 bases). The CDR3 runs to 14 residues. The ends were cut back, 5 bases at V and 2 bases at J, with 13 bases in the middle. Germline V lookup: CDR1 SGHTA, CDR2 FQGNSA. CDR3 sequence: CASSPRTGTYEQYF. In DNA, the CDR3 is TGTGCCAGCAGCCCGCGGACTGGCACCTACGAGCAGTACTTC.

This clonotype has ten or more counts. The V and J genes are TRBV11-1 and TRBJ2-1; TRBD1 matches 7 bases. The germline gives CDR1 SGHAT, CDR2 FQDESV (reference sequence). With 5 bases clipped from V and 0 bases from J, the junction kept 7 bases outside the gene matches. This CDR3 has 16 amino acids. The CDR3 loop reads CASSRQGRSSYNEQFF. Written as DNA, the CDR3 is TGTGCCAGCAGCCGACAGGGACGGAGCTCCTACAATGAGCAGTTCTTC.

V is TRBV30 and J is TRBJ1-1; D may be TRBD1 (5 bases). Trimming stripped 4 bases from V and 4 bases from J, with 16 bases between. The germline gives CDR1 GTSNPN, CDR2 SVGIG (reference sequence). The CDR3 totals 14 residues. Here the CDR3 DNA reads TGTGCCTGGACCCGGGGGGGGACGAGCACTGAAGCTTTCTTT. As protein: CAWTRGGTSTEAFF.

This clonotype was observed at least ten times. The chain is built from TRBV12-3 or TRBV12-4 and TRBJ1-4; D unresolved. Between the trimmed V and J ends, which lost 3 bases and 8 bases, there was a span of 7 bases. This CDR3 is 12 amino acids long. CDR3 bases: TGTGCCAGCAGTTTCTCGGGAGAAAAACTGTTTTTT. Translating gives CASSFSGEKLFF.

Only a few counts were recorded for this clonotype. The rearrangement uses TRBV23-1 and TRBJ2-5; possible D gene TRBD2, 6 bases. TRBV23-1 is an ORF, with its function uncertain. V dropped 2 bases and J dropped 5 bases, with 12 bases sitting between them. The CDR3 has 14 amino acids. This CDR3 reads CASSQRQAGETQYF. CDR3 DNA: TGCGCCAGCAGTCAAAGGCAGGCGGGGGAGACCCAGTACTTC.

This clonotype was seen many times. V and J are TRBV27 and TRBJ2-1; the match to TRBD1 covers 9 bases. This CDR3 spans 13 amino acids. The ends lost 1 base at V and 9 bases at J; junction bases unmatched: 1. CDR1 and CDR2 (germline): MNHEY, SMNVEV (reference sequence). Here the CDR3 reads CASSLLGQGEQFF. The CDR3 DNA reads as TGTGCCAGCAGTTTATTGGGACAGGGTGAGCAGTTCTTC.

This clonotype was observed many times. V is TRBV20-1 and J is TRBJ1-2, with D possibly being TRBD1 (6 bases). Trimming shortened V by 0 bases and J by 4 bases, and 18 bases separated the two germline ends. The CDR3 extends over 16 amino acids. Germline values: CDR1 DFQATT, CDR2 SNEGSKA (reference sequence). CDR3 bases: TGCAGTGCTAGAGATGAGGGCCGGACAGCGCCCTATGGCTACACCTTC. It encodes CSARDEGRTAPYGYTF.

This clonotype was seen repeatedly, ten times or more. CDR3 nucleotide sequence: TGCAGTGCTAGAGCGGCCGTTGACTACGAGCAGTACTTC. Translation: CSARAAVDYEQYF. This chain joins TRBV20-1 and TRBJ2-7; no firm D call. Germline V gives CDR1 DFQATT, CDR2 SNEGSKA (reference sequence). V lost 1 base and J 3 bases, leaving 10 bases between the germline ends. The CDR3 has 13 residues.

This clonotype appeared many times. The J gene is TRBJ2-5, the V gene TRBV4-1, with D possibly TRBD2 on 5 matching bases. V gave up 10 bases and J gave up 3 bases, with 18 bases separating them. The germline gives CDR1 MGHRA, CDR2 YSYEKL. The length of the CDR3 is 14 residues. CDR3 loop: CATAASGDEETQYF. In DNA form, the CDR3 reads TGCGCCACGGCGGCAAGCGGAGATGAAGAGACCCAGTACTTC.

This clonotype was picked up many times. The chain carries TRBV3-1 and TRBJ1-2, with 7 bases matching TRBD1. Per the germline V gene, CDR1 is LGHDT and CDR2 is YNNKEL (reference sequence). The CDR3 has 16 residues. Germline trimming cut 2 bases from V and 4 bases from J; bases unmatched to any gene: 10. The CDR3 loop is CASSQSLGKGAYGYTF. Written as DNA, the CDR3 is TGTGCCAGCAGCCAATCTCTTGGGAAGGGGGCCTATGGCTACACCTTC.

In its sample, this clonotype was seen many times. The rearrangement links TRBV29-1 to TRBJ2-1; D is possibly TRBD1 (8 bases). The CDR3 consists of 14 residues. Between the trimmed V and J ends, which lost 7 bases and 8 bases, there was a span of 21 bases. Looked up from germline, CDR1 is SQVTM and CDR2 is ANQGSEA. CDR3 in DNA: TGCAGCGCTTCCCGGCAGGGGGCGGGGGATGAGCAGTTCTTC. It specifies CSASRQGAGDEQFF.

This clonotype was found many times. The chain has TRBV12-3 or TRBV12-4 and TRBJ2-7, with 10 bases aligning to TRBD1. The CDR3 length is 13 residues. V lost 5 bases to trimming and J lost 4 bases; unmatched junction nucleotides: 2. DNA for the CDR3: TGTGCCAGCAGTGGGACAGGGGAGTACGAGCAGTACTTC. Translation gives CASSGTGEYEQYF.

This sequence joins TRBV7-4 and TRBJ2-1; 8 nucleotides agree with TRBD1. This CDR3 spans 17 amino acids. With 11 bases clipped from V and 6 bases from J, the junction kept 21 bases outside the gene matches. Germline V gives CDR1 SGHVT, CDR2 SQSDAQ. The CDR3 coding sequence is TGTGCCTGCACCAAAGATAACTTCTGGACAGGGCTCAATGAGCAGTTCTTC. Translated: CACTKDNFWTGLNEQFF.

This clonotype has a count of ten or more. The gene calls are TRBV4-2 and TRBJ2-5; no reliable D call. This CDR3 is 15 amino acids long. V dropped 4 bases and J dropped 5 bases, with 17 bases sitting between them. In germline, CDR1 is LGHNA, CDR2 YNFKEQ. The CDR3 sequence: CASSLPASPRETQYF. As DNA, the CDR3 is TGTGCCAGCAGCCTCCCCGCATCCCCTCGGGAGACCCAGTACTTC.

The sample holds many counts of this clonotype. The rearrangement uses TRBV10-3 and TRBJ2-1; TRBD2 matches 8 bases. Germline CDR1 reads ENHRY; CDR2 reads SYGVKD. Losses at the gene ends were 3 bases for V and 6 bases for J; bases not matched to a gene: 7. The CDR3 covers 15 residues. The CDR3 DNA is TGTGCCATCAGTGACACCGAAAGCGGGAGCAATGAGCAGTTCTTC. Translated: CAISDTESGSNEQFF.

This clonotype was found many times. The chain combines TRBV29-1 with TRBJ1-4, with D possibly being TRBD1 (6 bases). Germline V gene data show CDR1 as SQVTM and CDR2 as ANQGSEA. The CDR3 is made up of 12 amino acids. Trimming removed 6 bases at V and 7 bases at J, with 12 bases between. The CDR3 nucleotides read TGCAGCGTCGGTCTGGGGGCTGAAAAACTGTTTTTT. It is translated as CSVGLGAEKLFF.

There are many counts of this clonotype. The chain links TRBV24-1 to TRBJ2-1, with 14 bases identical to TRBD2. This CDR3 spans 19 amino acids. V trimming: 3 bases; J trimming: 5 bases; junction bases outside the gene matches: 11. Germline V gives CDR1 KGHDR, CDR2 SFDVKD. The chain's CDR3 is CATSDMTSGGAFLNNEQFF. Here the CDR3 DNA reads TGTGCCACCAGTGATATGACTAGCGGGGGGGCGTTTCTTAACAATGAGCAGTTCTTC.

This clonotype was detected many times. The J gene is TRBJ1-2, the V gene TRBV7-8; 8 nucleotides align to TRBD1. The trim removed 3 bases at V and 2 bases at J, leaving 11 bases unmatched. The length of the CDR3 is 17 residues. Germline assignment: CDR1 SGHVS and CDR2 FQNEAQ. This CDR3 is CASSFYGQGVGNYGYTF. Here the CDR3 DNA reads TGTGCCAGCAGCTTCTACGGACAGGGAGTCGGGAACTATGGCTACACCTTC.

This chain connects TRBV28 to TRBJ2-2; D not certain. The CDR3 loop spans 15 amino acids. V shed 5 bases and J shed 1 base, with 11 bases lying between them. Germline values: CDR1 MDHEN, CDR2 SYDVKM. The CDR3 reads CASSPRTLNTGELFF. As DNA, the CDR3 is TGTGCCAGCAGTCCCCGTACTTTGAACACCGGGGAGCTGTTTTTT.

This clonotype was counted at least ten times. This rearrangement joins TRBV5-1 to TRBJ2-7; the D is unclear. V was cut by 5 bases and J by 2 bases, with 11 bases left in between. The CDR3 spans 13 residues. Germline V gives CDR1 SGHRS, CDR2 YFSETQ. CDR3 residues: CASSHSTAYEQYF. The CDR3 DNA reads TGCGCCAGCAGTCACAGTACCGCCTACGAGCAGTACTTC.

This clonotype has ten or more counts. V gene TRBV28 combines with J gene TRBJ1-2; 10 bases fit TRBD1. The trim removed 6 bases at V and 2 bases at J, leaving 15 bases unmatched. CDR1 is MDHEN and CDR2 is SYDVKM in the germline V gene. This CDR3 has 18 residues. The CDR3 DNA follows: TGTGCCAGCAGCCTTGCCTTCGGGACAGGGGTCTCCAACTATGGCTACACCTTC. Its protein product is CASSLAFGTGVSNYGYTF.

V usage is TRBV7-2 and J usage is TRBJ2-5; 8 bases match TRBD1. Germline V gene data show CDR1 as SGHTA and CDR2 as FQGNSA. CDR3 length equals 14 residues. After removal of 5 bases from V and 5 bases from J, the junction contained 7 bases not matched to a gene. This CDR3 reads CASSAGQGGETQYF. CDR3 DNA: TGTGCCAGCAGCGCCGGACAGGGCGGGGAGACCCAGTACTTC.

About this clonotype itself: A single base separates this from a much larger clone, so it may be a read error. The chain uses TRBV2 and TRBJ2-7; 9 bases agree with TRBD2. The CDR3 runs to 14 residues. Germline lookup yields CDR1 SNHLY and CDR2 FYNNEI. CDR3 amino acids: CVSRSGGLSYEQYF. CDR3 DNA: TGTGTCAGCAGGAGCGGGGGGCTTTCCTACGAGCAGTACTTC.